The 12 T cell receptor beta chains below come from one sample, sequenced in a study of identical twins. TCRdb redid the calling of the 5' RACE reads with MiXCR, one entry per CDR3 protein. The table includes about 150,000 distinct CDR3 sequences, around 3.5% detected once. The sequenced material came from memory T cells sorted from blood. All receptors derive from a man aged 18 to 30 in good health.

The CDR3 region is CASQSGPNTGELFF. For the CDR3, the DNA is TGTGCCAGCCAGAGCGGCCCGAACACCGGGGAGCTGTTTTTT. The chain carries TRBV11-3 and TRBJ2-2; a possible D gene is TRBD2 (5 bases). Trimming removed 8 bases at V and 0 bases at J, with 10 bases between. CDR3 length: 14 residues. CDR1 and CDR2 from the germline V gene are SGHNT and YENEEA.

This chain links TRBV7-6 with TRBJ2-7; a possible D gene is TRBD2 (6 bases). The V end lost 5 bases, the J end lost 3 bases, and 38 bases lay between the germline ends. CDR1 is SGHVS and CDR2 is FNYEAQ in the germline V gene. CDR3 length equals 22 residues. The CDR3 is CASSPAGKALQNTGVTYYEQYV. CDR3 DNA sequence: TGTGCCAGCAGCCCCGCGGGAAAGGCCCTCCAAAATACGGGTGTGACCTACTACGAGCAGTACGTC.

At least ten counts were recorded for this clonotype. The J gene is TRBJ2-1, the V gene TRBV7-2; D not certain. The V gene's germline CDR1 is SGHTA and CDR2 FQGNSA. The CDR3 extends over 12 amino acids. V was clipped by 5 bases and J by 7 bases, with 9 bases between them. CDR3 sequence: CASSPTGNEQFF. CDR3 nucleotide sequence: TGTGCCAGCAGCCCTACCGGGAATGAGCAGTTCTTC.

This clonotype was counted at least ten times. The chain is built from TRBV6-2 or TRBV6-3 and TRBJ2-1; 7 nucleotides match TRBD1. Germline-derived CDR1 and CDR2 are MNHEY and SVGEGT. This CDR3 has 14 amino acids. The J segment lost 6 bases and the V segment lost 6 bases, leaving 8 bases of the junction unmatched. The chain's CDR3 is CASSGQALGNEQFF. In nucleotides, the CDR3 is TGTGCCAGCAGCGGACAGGCCCTCGGCAATGAGCAGTTCTTC.

This clonotype has ten or more counts. V and J are TRBV7-2 and TRBJ2-1, with unresolved D. The CDR3 loop spans 16 amino acids. V was trimmed by 1 base and J by 0 bases, leaving 10 bases between them. Germline loops: CDR1 SGHTA, CDR2 FQGNSA. CDR3 sequence (DNA): TGTGCCAGCAGCTTAGATCGGGTTAGCTCCTACAATGAGCAGTTCTTC. This translates into CASSLDRVSSYNEQFF.

Turning to this clonotype: A much larger clone differs by one base, so this may be a read error. The V call is TRBV21-1, the J call TRBJ2-1; no DNA check was done on the table's D call, TRBD2. TRBV21-1 is a listed pseudogene. The length of the CDR3 is 13 residues. CDR3 protein: CASRREGYNPQFF. CDR3 coding DNA: TGTGCCAGCAGGAGAGAGGGCTATAATCCCCAGTTCTTC.

This clonotype was detected many times. The V and J genes are TRBV27 and TRBJ2-5, with TRBD1 matching over 7 bases. V was pared by 5 bases and J by 5 bases, with 5 bases of the junction left unmatched. The CDR3 sequence is 13 residues long. Per the germline V gene, CDR1 is MNHEY and CDR2 is SMNVEV (reference sequence). CDR3 loop: CASSATGWETQYF. CDR3 coding DNA: TGTGCCAGCAGTGCGACAGGGTGGGAGACCCAGTACTTC.

There are many counts of this clonotype. The V gene is TRBV12-3 or TRBV12-4, the J gene TRBJ2-5; D is unresolved. There are 13 residues in the CDR3. V dropped 6 bases and J dropped 6 bases, with 14 bases sitting between them. DNA for the CDR3: TGTGCCAGCAGAAAAGGAGACGGACAGACCCAGTACTTC. Amino acid sequence: CASRKGDGQTQYF.

On this clonotype itself: A read error may explain this, as a much larger clone is one base away. The chain recombines TRBV11-2 with TRBJ2-1; TRBD1 agrees at 9 bases. From germline, CDR1 is SGHAT and CDR2 FQNNGV. Losses at the gene ends were 4 bases for V and 12 bases for J; bases not matched to a gene: 13. The CDR3 is 15 amino acids. The CDR3 DNA reads TGTGCCAGCAGCTACCGGGACAGGGTGGGGAGTGGGCAGTTCTTC. Its protein is CASSYRDRVGSGQFF. The variable domain in full, with the rest retrieved from reference TRBV11-2 and TRBJ2-1, is EAGVAQSPRYKIIEKRQSVAFWCNPISGHATLYWYQQILGQGPKLLIQFQNNGVVDDSQLPKDRFSAERLKGVDSTLKIQPAKLEDSAVYLCASSYRDRVGSGQFFGPGTRLTVL.

This clonotype was found many times. The chain links TRBV29-1 to TRBJ2-7; tentatively, D is TRBD1 (6 bases). The CDR3 runs 14 residues. V was clipped by 1 base and J by 10 bases, with 20 bases between them. Germline loops: CDR1 SQVTM, CDR2 ANQGSEA. The CDR3 reads CSVEASGTPIGQYF. The CDR3 DNA reads as TGCAGCGTTGAAGCGTCCGGGACACCCATCGGACAGTACTTC.

V and J are TRBV25-1 and TRBJ2-3, with TRBD2 matching over 7 bases. The germline gives CDR1 MGHDK, CDR2 SYGVNS. With 4 bases clipped from V and 2 bases from J, the junction kept 12 bases outside the gene matches. The CDR3 has 17 amino acids. CDR3 nucleotide sequence: TGTGCCAGCAGTGGTAGACTAGCCCTCACCTCCACAGATACGCAGTATTTT. This gives the protein CASSGRLALTSTDTQYF.

This clonotype has a count of ten or more. The chain has TRBV30 and TRBJ2-2, with 7 positions matching TRBD1. CDR1 is GTSNPN, CDR2 SVGIG, per germline (reference sequence). J was trimmed by 4 bases and V by 0 bases; bases with no gene match: 8. The CDR3 contains 16 residues. CDR3 sequence: CAWSVKGQSGTGELFF. In DNA form, the CDR3 reads TGTGCCTGGAGTGTAAAGGGACAGTCGGGCACCGGGGAGCTGTTTTTT.